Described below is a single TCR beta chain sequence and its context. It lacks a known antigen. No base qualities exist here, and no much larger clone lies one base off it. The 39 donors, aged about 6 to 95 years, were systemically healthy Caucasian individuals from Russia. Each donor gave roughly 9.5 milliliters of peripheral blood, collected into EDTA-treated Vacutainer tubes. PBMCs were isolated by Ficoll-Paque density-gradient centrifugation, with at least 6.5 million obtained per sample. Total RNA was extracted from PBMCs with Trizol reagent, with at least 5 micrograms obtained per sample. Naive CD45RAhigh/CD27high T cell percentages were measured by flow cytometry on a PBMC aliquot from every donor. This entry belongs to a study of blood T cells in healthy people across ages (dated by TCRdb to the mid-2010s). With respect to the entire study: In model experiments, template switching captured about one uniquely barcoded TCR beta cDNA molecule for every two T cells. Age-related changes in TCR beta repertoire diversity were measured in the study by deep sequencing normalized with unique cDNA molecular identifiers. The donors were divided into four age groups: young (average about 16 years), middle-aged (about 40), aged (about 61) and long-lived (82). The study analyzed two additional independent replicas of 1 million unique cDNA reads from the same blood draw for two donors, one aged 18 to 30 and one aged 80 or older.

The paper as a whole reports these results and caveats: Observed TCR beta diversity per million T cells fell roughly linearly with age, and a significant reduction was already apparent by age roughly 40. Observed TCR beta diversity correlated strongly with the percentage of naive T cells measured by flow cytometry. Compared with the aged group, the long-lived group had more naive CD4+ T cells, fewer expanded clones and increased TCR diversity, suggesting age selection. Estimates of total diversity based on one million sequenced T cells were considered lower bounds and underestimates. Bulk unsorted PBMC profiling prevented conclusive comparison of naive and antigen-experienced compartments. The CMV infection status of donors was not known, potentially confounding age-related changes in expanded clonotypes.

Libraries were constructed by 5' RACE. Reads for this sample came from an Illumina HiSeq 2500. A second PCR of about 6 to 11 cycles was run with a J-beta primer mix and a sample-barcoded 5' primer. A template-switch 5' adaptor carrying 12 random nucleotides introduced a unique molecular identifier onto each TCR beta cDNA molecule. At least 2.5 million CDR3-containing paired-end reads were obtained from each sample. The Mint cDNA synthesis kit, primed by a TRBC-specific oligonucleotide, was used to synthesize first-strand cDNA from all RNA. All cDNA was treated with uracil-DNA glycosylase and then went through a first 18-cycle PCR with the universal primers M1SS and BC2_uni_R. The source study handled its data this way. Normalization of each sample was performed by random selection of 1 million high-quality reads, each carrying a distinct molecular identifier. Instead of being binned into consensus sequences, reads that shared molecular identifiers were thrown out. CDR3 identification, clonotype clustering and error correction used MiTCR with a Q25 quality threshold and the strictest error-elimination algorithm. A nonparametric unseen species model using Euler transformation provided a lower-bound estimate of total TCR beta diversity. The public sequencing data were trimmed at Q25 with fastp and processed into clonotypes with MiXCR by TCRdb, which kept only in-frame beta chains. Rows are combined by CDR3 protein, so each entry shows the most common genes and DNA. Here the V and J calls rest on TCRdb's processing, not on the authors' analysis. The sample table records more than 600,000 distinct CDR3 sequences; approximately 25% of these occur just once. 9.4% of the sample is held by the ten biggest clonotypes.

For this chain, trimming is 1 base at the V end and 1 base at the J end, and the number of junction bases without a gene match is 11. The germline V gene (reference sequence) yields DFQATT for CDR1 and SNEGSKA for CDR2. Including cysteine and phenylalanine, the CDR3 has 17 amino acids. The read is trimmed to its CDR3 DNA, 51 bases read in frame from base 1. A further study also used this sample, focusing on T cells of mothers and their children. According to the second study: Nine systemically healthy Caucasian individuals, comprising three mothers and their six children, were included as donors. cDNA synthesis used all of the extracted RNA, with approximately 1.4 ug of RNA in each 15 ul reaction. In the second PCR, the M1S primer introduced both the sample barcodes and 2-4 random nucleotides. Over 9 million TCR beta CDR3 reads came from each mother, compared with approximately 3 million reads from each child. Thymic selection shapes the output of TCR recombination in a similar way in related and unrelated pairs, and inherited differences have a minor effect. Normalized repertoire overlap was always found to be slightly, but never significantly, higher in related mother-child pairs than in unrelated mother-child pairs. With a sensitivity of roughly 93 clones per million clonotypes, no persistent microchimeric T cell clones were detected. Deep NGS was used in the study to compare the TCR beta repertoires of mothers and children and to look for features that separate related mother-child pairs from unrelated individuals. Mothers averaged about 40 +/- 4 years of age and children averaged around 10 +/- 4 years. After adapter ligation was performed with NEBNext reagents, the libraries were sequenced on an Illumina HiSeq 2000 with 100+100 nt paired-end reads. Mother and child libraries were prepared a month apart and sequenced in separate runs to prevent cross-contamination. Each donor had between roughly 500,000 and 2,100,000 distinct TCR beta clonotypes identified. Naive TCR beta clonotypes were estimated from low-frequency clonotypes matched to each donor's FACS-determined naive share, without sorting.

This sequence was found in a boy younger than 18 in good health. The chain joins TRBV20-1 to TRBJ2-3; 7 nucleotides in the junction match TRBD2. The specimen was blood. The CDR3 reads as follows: CSARVFPSSGRTDTQYF. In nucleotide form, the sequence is TGCAGTGCTAGAGTATTTCCATCTAGCGGCCGCACAGATACGCAGTATTTT.